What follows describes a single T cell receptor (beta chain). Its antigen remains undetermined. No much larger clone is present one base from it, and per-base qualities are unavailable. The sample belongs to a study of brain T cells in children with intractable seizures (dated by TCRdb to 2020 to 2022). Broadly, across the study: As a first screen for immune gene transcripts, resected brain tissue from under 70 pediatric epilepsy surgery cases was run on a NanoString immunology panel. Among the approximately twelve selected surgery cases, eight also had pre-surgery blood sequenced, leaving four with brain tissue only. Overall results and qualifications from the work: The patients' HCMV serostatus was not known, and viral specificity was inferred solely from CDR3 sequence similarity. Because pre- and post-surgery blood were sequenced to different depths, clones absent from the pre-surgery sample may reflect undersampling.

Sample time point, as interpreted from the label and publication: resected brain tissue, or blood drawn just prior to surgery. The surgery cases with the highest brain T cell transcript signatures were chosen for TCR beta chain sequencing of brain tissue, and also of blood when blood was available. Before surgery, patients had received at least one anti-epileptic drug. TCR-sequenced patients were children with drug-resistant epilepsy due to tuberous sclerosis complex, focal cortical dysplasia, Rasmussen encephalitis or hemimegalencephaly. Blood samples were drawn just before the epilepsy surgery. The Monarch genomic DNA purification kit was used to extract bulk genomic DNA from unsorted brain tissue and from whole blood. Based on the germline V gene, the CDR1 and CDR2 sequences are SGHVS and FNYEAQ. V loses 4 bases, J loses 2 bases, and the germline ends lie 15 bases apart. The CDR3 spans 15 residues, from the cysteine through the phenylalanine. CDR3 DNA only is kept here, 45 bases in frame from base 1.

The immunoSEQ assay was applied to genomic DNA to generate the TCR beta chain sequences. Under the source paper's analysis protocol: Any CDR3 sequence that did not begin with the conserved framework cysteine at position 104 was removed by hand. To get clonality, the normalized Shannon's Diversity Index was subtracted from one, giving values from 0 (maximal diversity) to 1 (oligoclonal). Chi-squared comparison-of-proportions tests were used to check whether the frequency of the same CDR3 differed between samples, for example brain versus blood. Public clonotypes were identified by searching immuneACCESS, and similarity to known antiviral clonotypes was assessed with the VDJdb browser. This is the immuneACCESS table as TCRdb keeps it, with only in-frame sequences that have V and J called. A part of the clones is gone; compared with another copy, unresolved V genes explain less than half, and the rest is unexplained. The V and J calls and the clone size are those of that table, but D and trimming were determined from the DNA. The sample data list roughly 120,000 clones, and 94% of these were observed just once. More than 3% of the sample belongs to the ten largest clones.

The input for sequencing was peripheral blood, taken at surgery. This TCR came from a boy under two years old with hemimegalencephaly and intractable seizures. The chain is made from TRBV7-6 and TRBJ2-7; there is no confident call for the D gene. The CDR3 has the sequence CASSSRDDATYEQYF. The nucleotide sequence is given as TGTGCCAGCAGCTCACGCGACGATGCAACCTACGAGCAGTACTTC.